This TCR beta chain was captured by sequencing in a study of T cell repertoires in cytomegalovirus infection. In germline, CDR1 is SGHTA, CDR2 FQGNSA. This CDR3 region has 14 residues. V was clipped by 1 base and J by 4 bases, with 9 bases between them. About this clonotype: What it binds is not known.

TCRdb reanalysed the reads using MiXCR and keeps one entry per CDR3 protein. The data show 110,000 or so distinct CDR3 sequences, with over 25% seen just once and roughly 40% held by the top ten. Sequences were derived from CD8+ T cells from cultured PBMCs, sampled from culture after CMV antigen stimulation. This sequence joins TRBV7-2 and TRBJ2-3; D not resolved. This sequence originates from a human donor in good health (CMV status not recorded). Some clones in this sample may be carry-over from other donors' samples. In nucleotides, the CDR3 is TGTGCCAGCAGCTTAGTCCTAAGGGCAGATACGCAGTATTTT. Protein sequence: CASSLVLRADTQYF.